This entry lists 5 T cell receptor beta chains sequenced from one sample in a study of cytomegalovirus exposure and HLA in healthy donors. Only in-frame clones appear in the TCRdb table, and some are missing; sequencing was by immunoSEQ multiplex PCR. The sample shows around 260,000 clones, roughly 91% of them seen only once. Sequencing was carried out using PBMCs. Receptor source: a woman in her 30s in good health and CMV-seronegative.

This chain links TRBV27 with TRBJ1-2, with D possibly being TRBD1 (5 bases). CDR3 length equals 17 residues. V shed 4 bases and J shed 8 bases, with 26 bases lying between them. Looked up from germline, CDR1 is MNHEY and CDR2 is SMNVEV (reference sequence). The CDR3 DNA is TGTGCCAGCAGTTCCAACCCCCTGGGGGATGGGCGGTACGGCTACACCTTC. It encodes CASSSNPLGDGRYGYTF.

The chain carries TRBV15 and TRBJ2-1; D uncertain. This CDR3 is 14 amino acids long. Germline V CDR1 and CDR2: LNHNV, YYDKDF (reference sequence). V was clipped by 0 bases and J by 8 bases, with 11 bases between them. The CDR3 reads CATSREQVTDEQFF. In nucleotides, the CDR3 is TGTGCCACCAGCAGAGAGCAGGTCACTGATGAGCAGTTCTTC.

The rearrangement links TRBV6-6 to TRBJ1-3; 8 bases line up with TRBD1. With V trimmed by 2 bases and J by 2 bases, 5 bases remained unmatched. Germline V gene lookup returns CDR1 MNHNY and CDR2 SVGAGI (reference sequence). The length of the CDR3 is 16 residues. The CDR3 here is CASSYRQGAAGNTIYF. The CDR3 DNA reads as TGTGCCAGCAGTTACCGGCAGGGGGCGGCTGGAAACACCATATATTTT.

CDR3 sequence: CASSLEPYNEQFF. DNA for the CDR3: TGTGCCAGCAGCTTAGAACCCTACAATGAGCAGTTCTTC. The chain joins TRBV7-3 to TRBJ2-1, with D hard to call. CDR1 is SGHTA and CDR2 is FQGTGA in the germline V gene. The CDR3 has 13 residues. Trimming removed 2 bases at V and 2 bases at J, with 4 bases between.

As DNA, the CDR3 is TGCAGCGTCGTAGCGGGCTACTACAATGAGCAGTTCTTC. Its translation is CSVVAGYYNEQFF. The chain couples TRBV29-1 to TRBJ2-1, with 7 bases aligning to TRBD2. The CDR3 is made up of 13 amino acids. Germline V gives CDR1 SQVTM, CDR2 ANQGSEA. The junction had 5 bases not matched to a gene; V was cut back by 6 bases and J by 3 bases.